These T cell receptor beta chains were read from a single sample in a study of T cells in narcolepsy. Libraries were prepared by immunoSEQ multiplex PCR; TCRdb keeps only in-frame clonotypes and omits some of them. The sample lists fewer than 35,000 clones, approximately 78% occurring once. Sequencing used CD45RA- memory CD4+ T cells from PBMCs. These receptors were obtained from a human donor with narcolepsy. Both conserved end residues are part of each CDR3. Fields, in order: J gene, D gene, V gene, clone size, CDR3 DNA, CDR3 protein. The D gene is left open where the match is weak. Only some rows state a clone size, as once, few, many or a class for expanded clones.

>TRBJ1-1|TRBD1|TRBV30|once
TGTGCCTGGGGACCCGGGACAGATGAAGCTTTCTTT
CAWGPGTDEAFF
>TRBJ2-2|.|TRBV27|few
TGTGCCAGCAGCTCCATTACAGGGAGGGACACCGGGGAGCTGTTTTTT
CASSSITGRDTGELFF
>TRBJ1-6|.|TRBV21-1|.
TGTGCCAGCAGCACCGGACAGCGTAGCTCCTATAATTCACCCCTCCACTTT
CASSTGQRSSYNSPLHF
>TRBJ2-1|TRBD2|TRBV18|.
TGTGCCAGCTCACCCACTAGCGGTTCCTACAATGAGCAGTTCTTC
CASSPTSGSYNEQFF
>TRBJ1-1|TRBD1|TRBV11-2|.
TGTGCCAGCAGCTCCCGTTATGGGGGGACAGGCAACACTGAAGCTTTCTTT
CASSSRYGGTGNTEAFF
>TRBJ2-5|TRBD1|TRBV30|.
TGTGCCTGGAGGTACGGGACAGGGATCGGAGAGACCCAGTACTTC
CAWRYGTGIGETQYF
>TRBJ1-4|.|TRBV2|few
TGTGCCAGCAGTGGGTACAGGGATTGGGAGGAAAAACTGTTTTTT
CASSGYRDWEEKLFF
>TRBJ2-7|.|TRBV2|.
TGTGCCAGCAGTTGGACTGGCTACGAGCAGTACTTC
CASSWTGYEQYF
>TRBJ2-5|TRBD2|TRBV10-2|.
TGCGCCCCCCAACGGGAGGCCCCAGAGACCCAGTACTTC
CAPQREAPETQYF
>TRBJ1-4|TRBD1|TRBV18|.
TGTGCCAGCTCACCCTCAGACAGGGAGAGTGAAAAACTGTTTTTT
CASSPSDRESEKLFF
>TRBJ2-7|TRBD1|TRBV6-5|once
TGTGCCAGCAGCTTGGGACAGGGGGCATACGAGCAGTACTTC
CASSLGQGAYEQYF
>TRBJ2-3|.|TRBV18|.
TGTGCCAGCTCACCGGGAGTCACAGATACGCAGTATTTT
CASSPGVTDTQYF
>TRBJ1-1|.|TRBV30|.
TGTGCCTGGAGAACCTACAGGCGGGAAGCTTTCTTT
CAWRTYRREAFF
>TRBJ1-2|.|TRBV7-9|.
TGTGCCAGCAGCTTAGGTTCCGGGTCGGGCTATGGCTACACCTTC
CASSLGSGSGYGYTF
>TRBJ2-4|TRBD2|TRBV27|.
TGTGCCAGCAGCAGCGGGAGGGCAGGTATTGGCATTCAGTACTTC
CASSSGRAGIGIQYF
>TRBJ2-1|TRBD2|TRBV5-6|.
TGTGCCAGCAGGGGCGGGGGGAGTTACAATGAGCAGTTCTTC
CASRGGGSYNEQFF
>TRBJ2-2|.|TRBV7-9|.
TGTGCCAGCAGGAGTACGGCGGGCCGGACCGGGGAGCTGTTTTTT
CASRSTAGRTGELFF
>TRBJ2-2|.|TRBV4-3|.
TGCGCCAGCAGCCAATTATCTACCGGGGAGCTGTTTTTT
CASSQLSTGELFF
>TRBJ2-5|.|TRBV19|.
TGTGCCAGTAGTCATACAAAGCAACGCCAAGAGACCCAGTACTTC
CASSHTKQRQETQYF
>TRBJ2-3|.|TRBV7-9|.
TGTGCCAGCAACCCGTCCGCGGGGCGGGCAGATACGCAGTATTTT
CASNPSAGRADTQYF
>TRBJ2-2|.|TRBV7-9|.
TGTGCCAGCAGCCCCCGCATAGGGGGGACCGGGGAGCTGTTTTTT
CASSPRIGGTGELFF
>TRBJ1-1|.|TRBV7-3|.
TGTGCCAGCAGCGCCCAGGGAAACACTGAAGCTTTCTTT
CASSAQGNTEAFF
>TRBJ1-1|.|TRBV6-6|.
TGTGCCAGCAGTTCCATCACCACGACCCTCGCCTACCTTTTCTTT
CASSSITTTLAYLFF
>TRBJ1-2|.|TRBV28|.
TGTGCCAGCAAAAGCTCAGGCTATGGCTACACCTTC
CASKSSGYGYTF